The entry below describes one TCR beta chain. V lost 2 bases and J 2 bases, leaving 13 bases between the germline ends. Germline loops: CDR1 SGHTA, CDR2 FQGNSA. The CDR3 spans 16 residues. The data derive from a study of blood T cell repertoires in COVID-19. The overall study: T cells, B-cell-depleted T cells, or PBMCs provided the cDNA or gDNA that served as material.

The assay was immunoSEQ multiplex PCR, and TCRdb's table has in-frame clones only and misses some. The sample has about 99,000 clones; roughly 90% are singletons. This sequence was found in a woman aged 55-75 years with acute or convalescent COVID-19. The sample was peripheral blood. This rearrangement joins TRBV7-2 to TRBJ1-5; D may be TRBD1 (5 bases). CDR3 in DNA: TGTGCCAGCAGCTTATGGGGGGATGCGGGCAATCAGCCCCAGCATTTT. The encoded protein is CASSLWGDAGNQPQHF.